This TCR beta chain was profiled in a study of cytomegalovirus exposure and HLA in healthy donors. Points from the study as a whole: Excluded: some indistinguishable V segments such as TRBV6-2 and TRBV6-3.

The PCR made use of 60 Vbeta and 13 Jbeta primers. How the authors handled the data: In a later analysis, 8.5 million to 14 million of around 75 million unique beta chains occurred in at least two donors. TCRdb keeps only in-frame clones here, not all; method: immunoSEQ multiplex PCR. The V and J calls and the clone size are those of that table, but D and trimming were determined from the DNA. Among 100,000 to 150,000 clones listed, around 80% were seen once. The CDR3 spans 13 residues. Trimming stripped 2 bases from V and 5 bases from J, with 7 bases between. Germline values: CDR1 LNHDA, CDR2 SQIVND (reference sequence). About this clone: Its target is unknown.

The V gene is TRBV19, the J gene TRBJ1-5; D is perhaps TRBD1 (5 bases). This TCR derives from a man in his forties or fifties in good health and CMV-seronegative. The specimen sequenced was PBMCs. The CDR3 sequence: CASSIRQYQPQHF. The CDR3 DNA is TGTGCCAGTAGTATAAGACAGTATCAGCCCCAGCATTTT.